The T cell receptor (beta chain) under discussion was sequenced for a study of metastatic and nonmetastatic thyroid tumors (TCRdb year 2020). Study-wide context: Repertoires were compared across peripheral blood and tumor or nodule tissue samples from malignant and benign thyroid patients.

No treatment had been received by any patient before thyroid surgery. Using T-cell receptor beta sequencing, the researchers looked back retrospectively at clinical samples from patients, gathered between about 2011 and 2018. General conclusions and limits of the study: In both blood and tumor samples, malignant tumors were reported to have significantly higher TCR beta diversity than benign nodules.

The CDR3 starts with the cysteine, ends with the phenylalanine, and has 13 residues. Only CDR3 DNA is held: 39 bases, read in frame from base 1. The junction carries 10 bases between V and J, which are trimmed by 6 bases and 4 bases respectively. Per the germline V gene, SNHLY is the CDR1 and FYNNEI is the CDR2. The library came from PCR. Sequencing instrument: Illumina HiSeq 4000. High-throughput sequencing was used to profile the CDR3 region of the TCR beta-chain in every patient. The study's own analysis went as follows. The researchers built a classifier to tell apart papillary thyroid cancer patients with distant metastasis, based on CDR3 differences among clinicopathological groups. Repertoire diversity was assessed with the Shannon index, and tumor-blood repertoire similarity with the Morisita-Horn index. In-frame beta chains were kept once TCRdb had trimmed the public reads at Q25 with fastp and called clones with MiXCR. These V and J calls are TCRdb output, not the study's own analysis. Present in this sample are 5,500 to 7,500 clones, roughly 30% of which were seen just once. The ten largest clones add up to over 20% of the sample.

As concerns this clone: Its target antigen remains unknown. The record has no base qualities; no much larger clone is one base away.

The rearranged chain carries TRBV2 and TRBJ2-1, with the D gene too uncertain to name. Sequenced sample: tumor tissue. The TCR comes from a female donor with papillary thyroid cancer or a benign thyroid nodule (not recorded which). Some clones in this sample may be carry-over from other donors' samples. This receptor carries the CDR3 CASRGLGYNEQFF. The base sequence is TGTGCCAGCAGAGGCCTAGGTTACAATGAGCAGTTCTTC.